This T cell receptor (beta chain) was identified in a study of cytomegalovirus exposure and HLA in healthy donors. CDR3 length equals 16 residues. CDR1 and CDR2 (germline): SGHNT, YYREEE (reference sequence). V shed 4 bases, J shed 6 bases, and the junction held 7 bases outside the gene matches. The PCR employed 60 Vbeta primers together with 13 Jbeta primers. How the authors handled the data: Later, an analysis found roughly 80 million unique TCR beta chains, and 8.5 million to 14 million of these were shared. Some clones are missing from TCRdb's copy, which holds only in-frame ones; the method was immunoSEQ multiplex PCR. V, J and clone size were drawn from that table, and D and trimming were deduced from the DNA. The data contain around 110,000 clones, about 80% of them seen just once; the ten biggest clones take up roughly 2.7%. Note on this clone: Its antigen is as yet unknown.

Study-wide results and caveats: Sequencing likely caused a cluster of highly shared sequence variants. Later work showed greater clonal expansion in HLA-associated TCR beta chains than in equally common others.

The source is a man aged 30-40 years in good health and CMV-seropositive. The chain recombines TRBV5-4 with TRBJ2-3; TRBD2 aligns across 14 bases. The sequenced sample was PBMCs. For the CDR3, the DNA is TGTGCCAGCAGCACCGGACTAGCGGGGGGCGAGGATACGCAGTATTTT. This translates into CASSTGLAGGEDTQYF.